This T cell receptor (beta chain) was captured in a study of neurological immune-mediated disorders. Overall study findings and caveats: It was HTLV-1-associated myelopathy that showed the most TCR clonal expansion, while multiple sclerosis showed the least, falling below healthy controls.

TCRdb passed the 5' RACE reads through MiXCR, listing each CDR3 protein once. The sample includes 27,000 or so distinct CDR3 sequences, 15% of them seen just once. CDR1 KGHDR and CDR2 SFDVKD come from the germline V gene. The CDR3 runs to 16 residues. J lost 6 bases, V lost 4 bases, and 7 bases had no gene match. This clonotype was found many times. Antigen specificity is unknown. Sequenced material: PBMCs. The sequence derives from a man aged 70-80 years in good health. This chain joins TRBV24-1 and TRBJ2-2; TRBD1 aligns across 10 bases. The CDR3: CATSDRTGGWAGELFF. The CDR3 DNA follows: TGTGCCACCAGTGACAGGACAGGGGGATGGGCCGGGGAGCTGTTTTTT.